What follows are 13 T cell receptor beta chains derived from one specimen sequenced in a study of somatic mutations in cytotoxic T cells in rheumatoid arthritis. Sequenced by immunoSEQ multiplex PCR; TCRdb stores in-frame clones only, minus some. The table includes under 11,000 clones, 70% to 90% detected once. The sequencing input was CD8+ T cells sorted from blood. The origin of the receptors is an adult with rheumatoid arthritis.

The CDR3 DNA is TGTGCCAGCAGCCCCTTAGTCGACGAGCAGTTCTTC. It encodes CASSPLVDEQFF. The genes are TRBV7-3 and TRBJ2-1; D remains unclear. Trimming shortened V by 5 bases and J by 10 bases, and 12 bases separated the two germline ends. The CDR3 contains 12 residues. In germline, CDR1 is SGHTA, CDR2 FQGTGA.

This chain connects TRBV18 to TRBJ2-5; no clear D. CDR1 KGHSH and CDR2 LQKENI come from the germline V gene. Trimming removed 2 bases from V and 3 bases from J, with 7 bases in between. The CDR3 has 13 amino acids. This CDR3 is CASSPYGEETQYF. DNA of the CDR3: TGTGCCAGCTCACCATATGGTGAAGAGACCCAGTACTTC.

The chain links TRBV15 to TRBJ2-7; D is unresolved. CDR1 is LNHNV, CDR2 YYDKDF, per germline (reference sequence). V was clipped by 0 bases and J by 7 bases, with 16 bases between them. The CDR3 length is 15 residues. CDR3 bases: TGTGCCACCAGCAGAGATCCGATTCCACTGGAAGAGCAGTACTTC. Encoded protein: CATSRDPIPLEEQYF.

The chain couples TRBV7-9 to TRBJ2-5; 9 bases are shared with TRBD1. The CDR3 extends over 17 amino acids. The trim removed 4 bases at V and 5 bases at J, leaving 14 bases unmatched. Germline V CDR1 and CDR2: SEHNR, FQNEAQ (reference sequence). CDR3 nucleotides: TGTGCCAGCAGCTCCCTCCCGACAGGGGGTAGACGGGAGACCCAGTACTTC. Its protein product is CASSSLPTGGRRETQYF. Based on the CDR3 plus reference TRBV7-9 and TRBJ2-5, the full variable domain is DTGVSQNPRHKITKRGQNVTFRCDPISEHNRLYWYRQTLGQGPEFLTYFQNEAQLEKSRLLSDRFSAERPKGSFSTLEIQRTEQGDSAMYLCASSSLPTGGRRETQYFGPGTRLLVL.

The rearrangement links TRBV5-1 to TRBJ2-3; D is unclear. Per the germline V gene, CDR1 is SGHRS and CDR2 is YFSETQ. The V end was cut by 1 base, the J end by 2 bases, with 20 bases between. CDR3 size: 18 residues. The CDR3 DNA sequence: TGCGCCAGCAGCTTGCTAGGCACCCCCACGAGTTCCACAGATACGCAGTATTTT. This gives the protein CASSLLGTPTSSTDTQYF.

This clone was recorded a few times. The rearrangement joins TRBV13 to TRBJ1-1; 7 nucleotides align to TRBD1. Germline CDR1 PRHDT, CDR2 FYEKMQ (reference sequence). CDR3 length: 16 amino acids. Trimming at V came to 3 bases and at J to 1 base, leaving 8 bases not matched to a gene. In DNA form, the CDR3 reads TGTGCCAGCAGCTTCGGGACAGAAGAAAGGAACACTGAAGCTTTCTTT. It specifies CASSFGTEERNTEAFF.

The rearrangement uses TRBV7-2 and TRBJ2-7; the D gene is possibly TRBD1 (5 bases). Germline loops: CDR1 SGHTA, CDR2 FQGNSA. This CDR3 has 14 residues. Trimming left V 8 bases short and J 0 bases short, with 14 bases between. Here the CDR3 reads CASVSQGSSYEQYF. The CDR3 DNA reads TGTGCCAGCGTAAGTCAGGGCAGCTCCTACGAGCAGTACTTC. Full variable domain (rest looked up from reference TRBV7-2 and TRBJ2-7): GAGVSQSPSNKVTEKGKDVELRCDPISGHTALYWYRQSLGQGLEFLIYFQGNSAPDKSGLPSDRFSAERTGGSVSTLTIQRTQQEDSAVYLCASVSQGSSYEQYFGPGTRLTVT.

J is TRBJ2-3 and V is TRBV28; D is unresolved. Trimming shortened V by 6 bases and J by 0 bases, and 4 bases separated the two germline ends. The length of the CDR3 is 12 residues. From germline, CDR1 is MDHEN and CDR2 SYDVKM. CDR3 in DNA: TGTGCCAGCAGCCTTAGCACAGATACGCAGTATTTT. Protein: CASSLSTDTQYF.

The chain has TRBV7-3 and TRBJ2-3, with D possibly matching TRBD1 (5 bases). Trimming pared 2 bases from V and 2 bases from J, leaving 11 bases between. The CDR3 is 15 residues long. CDR1 SGHTA and CDR2 FQGTGA come from the germline V gene. Here the CDR3 reads CASSLDDSSTDTQYF. CDR3 bases: TGTGCCAGCAGCTTAGACGACAGTTCCACAGATACGCAGTATTTT.

This rearrangement joins TRBV12-5 to TRBJ2-1; no definite D call. The V and J ends lost 4 bases and 5 bases respectively, with 9 bases between them. The CDR3 sequence is 13 residues long. CDR1 is LGHNT, CDR2 FRNRAP, per germline. In DNA form, the CDR3 reads TGTGCTAGTGGTTACCCCGGTCACAATGAGCAGTTCTTC. This gives the protein CASGYPGHNEQFF.

The chain employs TRBV10-3 and TRBJ2-5; TRBD2 matches at 7 bases. The CDR3 extends over 14 amino acids. Germline loops: CDR1 ENHRY, CDR2 SYGVKD. The ends lost 6 bases at V and 3 bases at J; junction bases unmatched: 7. This CDR3 is CAIREETSKETQYF. The DNA for the CDR3 is TGTGCCATCAGGGAAGAGACTAGCAAAGAGACCCAGTACTTC.

This clone was picked up a small number of times. The DNA of the CDR3 is TGTGCCTGGAGTTCGTTCGACGAGCAGTACTTC. It encodes CAWSSFDEQYF. The rearrangement links TRBV30 to TRBJ2-7, with D uncertain. Germline CDR1 reads GTSNPN; CDR2 reads SVGIG (reference sequence). The CDR3 contains 11 residues. Trimming took off 2 bases at V and 5 bases at J, with 7 bases between the two ends.

The J gene is TRBJ1-4, the V gene TRBV5-1; D may be TRBD1 (5 bases). This CDR3 spans 15 amino acids. Germline-derived CDR1 and CDR2 are SGHRS and YFSETQ. V gave up 0 bases and J gave up 5 bases, with 11 bases separating them. The CDR3 reads CASSLDGGVNEKLFF. The CDR3 bases are TGCGCCAGCAGCTTGGATGGAGGGGTCAATGAAAAACTGTTTTTT.